This TCR beta chain emerged from a study of blood T cell repertoires in COVID-19. Across the whole study: T cells, B-cell-depleted T cells, or PBMCs supplied cDNA or gDNA.

Of note for this clone: This CDR3 is also generated by other DNA sequences in the sample.

Sequencing was performed with immunoSEQ multiplex PCR; in TCRdb, only in-frame clones are kept and a portion is missing. The data show approximately 140,000 clones, around 90% seen once. Trimming took 4 bases from V and 4 from J, leaving 7 bases between them. The CDR3 is made up of 13 amino acids. The specimen was peripheral blood. The receptor was isolated from a woman aged 60 to 75 with active or convalescent COVID-19. The rearrangement uses TRBV12-3 or TRBV12-4 and TRBJ2-2, with D perhaps matching TRBD2 (6 bases). The CDR3 loop is CASSSGVTGELFF. CDR3 nucleotide sequence: TGTGCCAGCAGTTCGGGGGTCACCGGGGAGCTGTTTTTT.